The clone carrying this T cell receptor (beta chain) was counted at least ten times. The antigen remains undetermined. It was patients with CD8+CD57+ cell expansion by flow cytometry who were chosen for sequencing. The study sampled blood from patients who had received no therapy. Genomic DNA provided the template from which TCR beta VDJ and CDR3 profiles were obtained. Via MiXCR, TCRdb re-called the reads, giving one row per CDR3 protein. The sample contains 250,000 to 300,000 distinct CDR3 sequences, 45% to 65% of which appear only once. The sample belongs to a study of CD8+CD57+ T cells in acquired aplastic anemia. Turning to the study itself: Yields of DNA that came from sorted CD4+ and CD8+ cells averaged roughly 3.3 ug.

Broader study findings: Almost 30 shared CD8+ CDR3s appeared highly expressed within patients' immunodominant clones. Patient and control CD8+ Simpson's diversity was not significantly different.

Germline lookup yields CDR1 SGDLS and CDR2 YYNGEE. J lost 4 bases, V lost 0 bases, and 8 bases had no gene match. This CDR3 spans 16 amino acids. The V call is TRBV9, the J call TRBJ2-3; 7 bases map to TRBD1. Sequenced: sorted CD4+, CD8+, or CD8+CD57+ T cells (not recorded which) from PBMCs. The sequence derives from a human donor with aplastic anemia. CDR3 in DNA: TGTGCCAGCAGCGTAGTACCCAAGGGGACAGCAGATACGCAGTATTTT. Translating it yields CASSVVPKGTADTQYF.